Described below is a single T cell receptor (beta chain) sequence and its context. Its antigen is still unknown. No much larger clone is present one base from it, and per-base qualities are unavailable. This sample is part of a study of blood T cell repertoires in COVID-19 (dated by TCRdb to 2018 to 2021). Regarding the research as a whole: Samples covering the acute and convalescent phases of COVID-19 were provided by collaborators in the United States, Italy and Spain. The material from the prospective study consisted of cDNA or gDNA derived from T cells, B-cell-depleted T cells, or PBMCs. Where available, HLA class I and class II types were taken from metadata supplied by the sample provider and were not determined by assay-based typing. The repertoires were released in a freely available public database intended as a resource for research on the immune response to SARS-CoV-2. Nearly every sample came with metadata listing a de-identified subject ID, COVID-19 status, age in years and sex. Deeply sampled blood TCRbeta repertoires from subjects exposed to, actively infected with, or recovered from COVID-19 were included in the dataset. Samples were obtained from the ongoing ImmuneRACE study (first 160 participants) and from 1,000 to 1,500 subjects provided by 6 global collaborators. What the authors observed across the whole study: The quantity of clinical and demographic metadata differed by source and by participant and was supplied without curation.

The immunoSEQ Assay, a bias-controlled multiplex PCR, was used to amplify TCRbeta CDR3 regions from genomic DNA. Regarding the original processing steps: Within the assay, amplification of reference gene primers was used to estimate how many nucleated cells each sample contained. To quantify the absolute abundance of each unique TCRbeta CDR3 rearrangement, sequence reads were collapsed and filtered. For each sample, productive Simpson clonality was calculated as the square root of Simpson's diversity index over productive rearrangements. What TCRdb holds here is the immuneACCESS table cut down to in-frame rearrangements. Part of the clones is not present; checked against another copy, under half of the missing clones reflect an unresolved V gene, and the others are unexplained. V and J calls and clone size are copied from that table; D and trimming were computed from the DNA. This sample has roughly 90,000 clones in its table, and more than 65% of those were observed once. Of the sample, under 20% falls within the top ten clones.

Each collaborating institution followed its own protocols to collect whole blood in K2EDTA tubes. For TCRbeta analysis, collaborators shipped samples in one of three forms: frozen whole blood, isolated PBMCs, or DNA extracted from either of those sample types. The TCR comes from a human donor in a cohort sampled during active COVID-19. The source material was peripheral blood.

The CDR3 in this case is CASSPPGTGNQPQHF. The nucleotide sequence is given as TGTGCCAGCAGTCCCCCCGGGACAGGGAATCAGCCCCAGCATTTT. The sequence links TRBV28 to TRBJ1-5; 9 central bases correspond to TRBD1. According to the germline V gene, CDR1 reads MDHEN and CDR2 reads SYDVKM. V loses 5 bases at its end and J loses 4 bases; junction bases beyond the gene matches: 6. The CDR3 runs 15 residues from the cysteine to the phenylalanine. The CDR3 DNA has 45 bases and is translated from base 1.